This TCR beta chain originates from a study of T cells after yellow fever vaccination. The TCR cDNA carried a universal primer site and UMIs from 5'RACE template switching. TCRdb re-called the 5' RACE reads with MiXCR, one entry per CDR3 protein. The sample shows around 310,000 distinct CDR3 sequences, about 8.7% of them seen only once. Study-level results: Of the clonotypes, a small share occurred in both CD4 and CD8 compartments. By day 5 rather than day 15, the secondary response had peaked, though it was weaker. Subsequent booster samples again held most clones from primary vaccination (under 98% CD4, about 90% CD8).

As to this clonotype: The target antigen is unknown.

The TCR comes from a man aged 18 to 30 who received the YFV17D yellow fever vaccine. Sequences were derived from PBMCs, sampled on the day of the first yellow fever vaccination.

CDR3 sequence: CASRGTGGPLDTQYF. The CDR3, as DNA: TGTGCCAGCAGGGGCACGGGGGGTCCGCTGGATACGCAGTATTTT. The chain joins TRBV7-9 to TRBJ2-3, with TRBD2 matching over 7 bases. With 6 bases clipped from V and 6 bases from J, the junction kept 12 bases outside the gene matches. CDR3 length: 15 residues. CDR1 SEHNR and CDR2 FQNEAQ come from the germline V gene (reference sequence).